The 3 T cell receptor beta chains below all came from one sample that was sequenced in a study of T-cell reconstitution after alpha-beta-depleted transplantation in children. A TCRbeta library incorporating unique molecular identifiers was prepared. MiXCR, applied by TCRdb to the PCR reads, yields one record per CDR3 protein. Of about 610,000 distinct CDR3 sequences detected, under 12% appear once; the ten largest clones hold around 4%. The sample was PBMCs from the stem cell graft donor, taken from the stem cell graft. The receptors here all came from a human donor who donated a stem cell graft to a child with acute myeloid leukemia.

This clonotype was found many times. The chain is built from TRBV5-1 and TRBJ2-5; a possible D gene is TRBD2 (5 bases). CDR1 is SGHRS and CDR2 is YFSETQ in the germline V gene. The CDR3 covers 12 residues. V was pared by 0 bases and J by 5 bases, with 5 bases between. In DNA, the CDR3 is TGCGCCAGCAGCTTGGTAGCGGAGACCCAGTACTTC. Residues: CASSLVAETQYF.

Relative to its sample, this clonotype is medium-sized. The CDR3 DNA sequence: TGTGCCACCAGCACAGACGTGAGTGGATCCTACGAGCAGTACTTC. Translation gives CATSTDVSGSYEQYF. The chain couples TRBV15 to TRBJ2-7, with D uncertain. The CDR3 extends over 15 amino acids. The germline V and J ends were trimmed by 4 bases and 1 base, with 14 bases remaining between them. The V gene's germline CDR1 is LNHNV and CDR2 YYDKDF (reference sequence).

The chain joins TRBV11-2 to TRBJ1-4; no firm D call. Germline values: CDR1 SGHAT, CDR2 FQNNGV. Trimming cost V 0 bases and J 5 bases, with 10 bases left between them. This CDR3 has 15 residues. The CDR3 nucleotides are TGTGCCAGCAGCTTAGATCCGATCAGGAATGAAAAACTGTTTTTT. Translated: CASSLDPIRNEKLFF.